This passage covers 20 T cell receptor beta chains from one sample sequenced in a study of response to subunit inactivated influenza vaccine. TCRdb recomputed calls from the RT-PCR reads with MiXCR, one row per CDR3 protein. This sample has hundreds of thousands of distinct CDR3 sequences, with about 11% found just once. This sample also appeared in a second study, on T cells expressing NK-cell markers. That study reports: UMIs accompanied the 5'RACE template switching by which TCR beta cDNA was made.

The source material was PBMCs from blood, sampled on the day of vaccination. The receptors originated from a man aged 50 to 59 who received an inactivated influenza vaccine.

This clonotype was counted only a few times. The chain employs TRBV6-2 or TRBV6-3 and TRBJ1-1; D gene uncertain. Germline loops: CDR1 MNHEY, CDR2 SVGEGT. There are 14 residues in the CDR3. V was trimmed by 4 bases and J by 7 bases, leaving 16 bases between them. The CDR3 DNA reads TGTGCCAGCAGTTCCATCCCCGTGGGTGGTGAAGCTTTCTTT. Its protein is CASSSIPVGGEAFF.

This clonotype was seen more than once but under ten times. The rearrangement links TRBV7-8 to TRBJ1-5; tentatively, D is TRBD1 (6 bases). V shed 4 bases and J shed 3 bases, with 19 bases lying between them. CDR1 is SGHVS, CDR2 FQNEAQ, per germline. The CDR3 is 17 residues long. In DNA form, the CDR3 reads TGTGCCAGCAGCTCCTTCAGGGGCCGTGGCTTCAATCAGCCCCAGCATTTT. Its translation is CASSSFRGRGFNQPQHF. Full variable domain (rest looked up from reference TRBV7-8 and TRBJ1-5): GAGVSQSPRYKVAKRGQDVALRCDPISGHVSLFWYQQALGQGPEFLTYFQNEAQLDKSGLPSDRFFAERPEGSVSTLKIQRTQQEDSAVYLCASSSFRGRGFNQPQHFGDGTRLSIL.

The rearrangement uses TRBV4-3 and TRBJ1-6; D gene unclear. This CDR3 contains 14 residues. The germline gives CDR1 LGHNA, CDR2 YSLEER. V was shortened by 2 bases and J by 7 bases, with 9 bases between the two germline ends. The CDR3 nucleotides read TGCGCCAGCAGCCAAAATCCGGGGAATTCACCCCTCCACTTT. Translated: CASSQNPGNSPLHF.

This clonotype has just a few counts. This chain connects TRBV20-1 to TRBJ2-7; 7 nucleotides align to TRBD2. V dropped 1 base and J dropped 3; count of bases not matched to a gene: 6. CDR3 length: 14 residues. Germline CDR1 and CDR2: DFQATT and SNEGSKA (reference sequence). The CDR3 DNA reads as TGCAGTGCTAGAGGGCGGGGGTCCCTCTACGAGCAGTACTTC. It yields the protein CSARGRGSLYEQYF.

V usage is TRBV5-1 and J usage is TRBJ1-1; D possibly corresponds to TRBD1 (6 bases). CDR1 and CDR2 (germline): SGHRS, YFSETQ. The CDR3 runs to 14 residues. The V end lost 1 base, the J end lost 4 bases, and 11 bases lay between the germline ends. The CDR3 protein is CASSLRGAATEAFF. Here the CDR3 DNA reads TGCGCCAGCAGCTTGCGGGGGGCGGCCACTGAAGCTTTCTTT.

This clonotype appeared many times. V usage is TRBV7-2 and J usage is TRBJ2-2; the match to TRBD2 covers 7 bases. The CDR3 totals 17 residues. Unmatched junction bases numbered 8, after V lost 4 bases and J lost 0 bases. The germline V gene has CDR1 SGHTA and CDR2 FQGNSA. CDR3 loop: CASSSSGLTSNTGELFF. The CDR3 DNA reads as TGTGCCAGCAGCTCATCGGGACTAACATCGAACACCGGGGAGCTGTTTTTT.

Only a few counts were recorded for this clonotype. The chain joins TRBV27 to TRBJ2-3; D is uncertain. Trimming took off 3 bases at V and 4 bases at J, with 11 bases between the two ends. The CDR3 contains 14 residues. The germline CDR1 and CDR2 sequences are MNHEY and SMNVEV (reference sequence). The CDR3 loop is CASSLGQLADTQYF. CDR3 DNA sequence: TGTGCCAGCAGTTTGGGCCAGTTGGCAGATACGCAGTATTTT.

V is TRBV2 and J is TRBJ2-1; no definite D call. The germline V gene encodes CDR1 SNHLY and CDR2 FYNNEI. CDR3 length: 13 amino acids. Trimming took 0 bases from V and 9 from J, leaving 9 bases between them. CDR3 coding DNA: TGTGCCAGCAGTGAAGCTGGGATCGGTGAGCAGTTCTTC. This gives the protein CASSEAGIGEQFF.

This clonotype was picked up a small number of times. This chain joins TRBV15 and TRBJ1-6, with D possibly TRBD1 on 5 matching bases. Trimming removed 1 base at V and 10 bases at J, with 11 bases between. The CDR3 spans 14 residues. The V gene's germline CDR1 is LNHNV and CDR2 YYDKDF (reference sequence). CDR3: CATSRVGQGSPLHF. The CDR3 DNA reads TGTGCCACCAGCAGAGTAGGGCAGGGCTCACCCCTCCACTTT. Together with reference TRBV15 and TRBJ1-6, the CDR3 gives the full variable domain: DAMVIQNPRYQVTQFGKPVTLSCSQTLNHNVMYWYQQKSSQAPKLLFHYYDKDFNNEADTPDNFQSRRPNTSFCFLDIRSPGLGDTAMYLCATSRVGQGSPLHFGNGTRLTVT.

The chain joins TRBV12-3 or TRBV12-4 to TRBJ2-2; D gene unclear. V lost 6 bases, J lost 1 base, and 9 bases lay in between. There are 14 residues in the CDR3. The CDR3 region is CASSQTMNTGELFF. The CDR3 DNA reads TGTGCCAGCAGCCAAACCATGAACACCGGGGAGCTGTTTTTT.

In this sample, this clonotype turned up a few times. The genes are TRBV7-9 and TRBJ2-3, with 7 nucleotides matching TRBD2. This CDR3 has 15 amino acids. Germline V gene sequence: CDR1 SEHNR, CDR2 FQNEAQ (reference sequence). Trimming took 1 base from V and 5 from J; bases not matched to a gene: 6. The CDR3 sequence is CASSLGAGRGDTQYF. DNA for the CDR3: TGTGCCAGCAGCTTAGGGGCAGGGAGGGGAGATACGCAGTATTTT.

At least ten counts were recorded for this clonotype. The chain uses TRBV12-3 or TRBV12-4 and TRBJ2-5; 11 positions agree with TRBD2. The CDR3 runs to 14 residues. With 5 bases clipped from V and 4 bases from J, the junction kept 3 bases outside the gene matches. The CDR3 bases are TGTGCCAGCAGTACGACTAGCGGGATAGAGACCCAGTACTTC. This translates into CASSTTSGIETQYF.

Many counts were recorded for this clonotype. The genes are TRBV11-2 and TRBJ2-1, with TRBD1 identical over 7 bases. The CDR3 contains 14 residues. Germline CDR1 reads SGHAT; CDR2 reads FQNNGV. Losses at the gene ends were 5 bases for V and 6 bases for J; bases not matched to a gene: 7. The CDR3 loop reads CASSVRQGSNEQFF. DNA of the CDR3: TGTGCCAGCAGCGTCAGACAGGGTTCCAATGAGCAGTTCTTC.

Points on this clonotype: At one boundary the junction diverges from the germline segment, which might be a read error. This rearrangement joins TRBV3-1 to TRBJ1-1, with D maybe TRBD1 (5 bases). This CDR3 spans 13 amino acids. Looked up from germline, CDR1 is LGHDT and CDR2 is YNNKEL (reference sequence). The CDR3 here is CVSSATVNTEAFF. DNA of the CDR3: TGTGTCAGCAGCGCGACAGTGAACACTGAAGCTTTCTTT.

This clonotype was detected a few times. The chain joins TRBV4-3 to TRBJ2-1; TRBD2 agrees at 8 bases. From germline, CDR1 is LGHNA and CDR2 YSLEER. Trimming cost V 0 bases and J 5 bases; bases outside gene matches: 3. The CDR3 is made up of 15 amino acids. CDR3 DNA: TGCGCCAGCAGCCAAGATGGGACTAGGCACAATGAGCAGTTCTTC. Translated, it gives CASSQDGTRHNEQFF.

There are a few counts of this clonotype. The J gene is TRBJ2-3, the V gene TRBV5-1; no firm D call. Trimming took off 0 bases at V and 5 bases at J, with 10 bases between the two ends. In germline, CDR1 is SGHRS, CDR2 YFSETQ. There are 14 residues in the CDR3. The CDR3 nucleotides read TGCGCCAGCAGCTTGGGGGCCCAGATAGATACGCAGTATTTT. Protein: CASSLGAQIDTQYF.

This clonotype was counted ten times or more. The chain has TRBV29-1 and TRBJ2-2; TRBD1 matches at 7 bases. The V gene end was trimmed by 4 bases and the J gene end by 1 base; junction bases not matched to a gene: 0. Looked up from germline, CDR1 is SQVTM and CDR2 is ANQGSEA. There are 13 residues in the CDR3. The CDR3 reads CSVGTGNTGELFF. The CDR3 nucleotides read TGCAGCGTTGGGACAGGGAACACCGGGGAGCTGTTTTTT.

V and J are TRBV7-2 and TRBJ2-1; TRBD1 matches at 8 bases. The CDR3 consists of 14 residues. Germline V lookup: CDR1 SGHTA, CDR2 FQGNSA. V shed 6 bases, J shed 7 bases, and the junction held 8 bases outside the gene matches. CDR3 DNA: TGTGCCAGCAGTTGGGGACAGGCGGCTAATGAGCAGTTCTTC. Translating gives CASSWGQAANEQFF.

In this sample, this clonotype turned up a few times. This sequence joins TRBV12-3 or TRBV12-4 and TRBJ2-3; a weak D match, TRBD2 (5 bases). The length of the CDR3 is 15 residues. Trimming removed 6 bases from V and 2 bases from J, with 15 bases in between. The DNA for the CDR3 is TGTGCCAGCAGCCTCACTAGGATTCTCACAGATACGCAGTATTTT. It yields the protein CASSLTRILTDTQYF.

This clonotype has more than one count but fewer than ten. The chain recombines TRBV6-6 with TRBJ2-2, with unresolved D. CDR1 is MNHNY, CDR2 SVGAGI, per germline (reference sequence). V was clipped by 3 bases and J by 8 bases, with 7 bases between them. CDR3 length equals 12 residues. The DNA for the CDR3 is TGTGCCAGCAGTTATCTCCAGGGGGAGCTGTTTTTT. It yields the protein CASSYLQGELFF.